The 4 T cell receptor beta chains below were found in one sample sequenced in a study of shared clonotypes between healthy human individuals. Libraries were prepared by immunoSEQ multiplex PCR; TCRdb keeps only in-frame clonotypes and omits some of them. The data hold 600,000 or so clones, with roughly 95% observed a single time. The naive CD8 fraction comprised CD45RO-negative cells positively selected for CCR7 and excluded terminally differentiated effector memory CD45RA+ cells. The source material was naive CD8+ T cells sorted from blood. The receptors originated from a woman in her 30s in good health.

The chain uses TRBV2 and TRBJ1-4; 8 nucleotides line up with TRBD1. Trimming took 7 bases from V and 7 from J; bases not matched to a gene: 14. CDR3 length equals 16 residues. Germline V CDR1 and CDR2: SNHLY, FYNNEI. CDR3 sequence (DNA): TGTGCCAGCAACAAATCCGGCGGCAGGGGGCGTGAAAAACTGTTTTTT. This gives the protein CASNKSGGRGREKLFF.

This rearrangement joins TRBV2 to TRBJ1-2; 7 positions match TRBD1. CDR1 is SNHLY and CDR2 is FYNNEI in the germline V gene. The CDR3 consists of 17 residues. V gave up 2 bases and J gave up 6 bases; unmatched junction bases: 15. The CDR3: CASSEFLPQGEGNGYTF. CDR3 DNA sequence: TGTGCCAGCAGTGAATTTCTTCCCCAGGGGGAGGGGAATGGCTACACCTTC.

The chain recombines TRBV29-1 with TRBJ2-5, with 8 bases that match TRBD2. J was trimmed by 5 bases and V by 4 bases; bases with no gene match: 12. The CDR3 has 15 residues. Germline V lookup: CDR1 SQVTM, CDR2 ANQGSEA. CDR3 DNA sequence: TGCAGCGTTGTAGGAGCGGGAGTACATGGTGAGACCCAGTACTTC. As protein: CSVVGAGVHGETQYF.

The J gene is TRBJ1-2, the V gene TRBV15; no clear D. Trimming pared 8 bases from V and 5 bases from J, leaving 21 bases between. This CDR3 is 15 amino acids long. Germline V gene data show CDR1 as LNHNV and CDR2 as YYDKDF (reference sequence). CDR3 protein: CATASALGGGYGYTF. CDR3 nucleotides: TGTGCCACCGCGTCCGCCTTGGGCGGAGGATATGGCTACACCTTC.